These 20 T cell receptor beta chains share one sample of origin, sequenced in a study of long-term antiretroviral therapy in people with HIV. The assay used was immunoSEQ (version v3.0), run at survey level. This table comes from immunoSEQ multiplex PCR, and its TCRdb copy is limited to in-frame clones, with some not included. The sample consists of fewer than 55,000 clones, nearly 95% of them appearing once. Sample: unsorted PBMCs, taken 3.7 years after starting antiretroviral therapy. These receptors were obtained from a woman aged 45-65 years with HIV.

V usage is TRBV27 and J usage is TRBJ2-2, with 10 bases that match TRBD2. CDR1 is MNHEY and CDR2 is SMNVEV in the germline V gene (reference sequence). Unmatched junction bases numbered 12, after V lost 8 bases and J lost 6 bases. The CDR3 loop spans 16 amino acids. CDR3 coding DNA: TGTGCCAGCGGTAAGACTAGCGGGCTGGGACCCGGGGAGCTGTTTTTT. This gives the protein CASGKTSGLGPGELFF.

V is TRBV11-1 and J is TRBJ2-3, with TRBD2 identical over 7 bases. Per germline, CDR1 SGHAT and CDR2 FQDESV (reference sequence). Germline trimming cut 5 bases from V and 7 bases from J; bases unmatched to any gene: 9. The CDR3 runs 14 residues. The DNA for the CDR3 is TGTGCCAGCAGCCCCGGGGGGTCGGCCTATACGCAGTATTTT. Protein product: CASSPGGSAYTQYF.

CDR3 loop: CASSLPKRGSTDTQYF. Here the CDR3 DNA reads TGTGCCAGCAGCTTACCGAAGCGGGGCAGCACAGATACGCAGTATTTT. V gene TRBV7-3 combines with J gene TRBJ2-3; TRBD2 agrees at 7 bases. The ends lost 2 bases at V and 0 bases at J; junction bases unmatched: 5. This CDR3 has 16 residues. Germline values: CDR1 SGHTA, CDR2 FQGTGA.

This clone occurred once. The chain recombines TRBV15 with TRBJ2-7; 7 bases fit TRBD1. Germline V lookup: CDR1 LNHNV, CDR2 YYDKDF (reference sequence). The ends lost 1 base at V and 0 bases at J; junction bases unmatched: 3. This CDR3 comprises 15 residues. CDR3 DNA: TGTGCCACCAGCAGAGGGGACAGTAACTCCTACGAGCAGTACTTC. Amino acids: CATSRGDSNSYEQYF. Based on the CDR3 plus reference TRBV15 and TRBJ2-7, the full variable domain is DAMVIQNPRYQVTQFGKPVTLSCSQTLNHNVMYWYQQKSSQAPKLLFHYYDKDFNNEADTPDNFQSRRPNTSFCFLDIRSPGLGDTAMYLCATSRGDSNSYEQYFGPGTRLTVT.

This clone was detected only once. The J gene is TRBJ2-7, the V gene TRBV7-2, with 8 bases fitting TRBD2. In germline, CDR1 is SGHTA, CDR2 FQGNSA. The V and J ends lost 0 bases and 2 bases, in that order; junction bases with no gene match: 9. The CDR3 extends over 17 amino acids. The CDR3 spells CASSLAVGLDVTYEQYF. The CDR3 DNA sequence: TGTGCCAGCAGCTTAGCCGTGGGACTAGATGTGACCTACGAGCAGTACTTC.

The chain employs TRBV5-1 and TRBJ2-5; D perhaps matches TRBD1 (6 bases). V was cut by 0 bases and J by 5 bases, with 11 bases left in between. From germline, CDR1 is SGHRS and CDR2 YFSETQ. The CDR3 contains 14 residues. Here the CDR3 reads CASSLAGQGETQYF. CDR3 DNA: TGCGCCAGCAGCTTGGCCGGGCAGGGGGAGACCCAGTACTTC.

This chain links TRBV23-1 with TRBJ2-7; TRBD1 is a possible D gene (8 bases). TRBV23-1 is classed as an ORF, of uncertain function. The CDR3 contains 16 residues. With 4 bases removed from V and 1 base from J, the gap between germline ends came to 17 bases. CDR3: CASSPQGGVRSYEQYF. Here the CDR3 DNA reads TGCGCCAGCAGTCCACAGGGGGGGGTTCGGTCCTACGAGCAGTACTTC.

Here the CDR3 DNA reads TGTGCCAGCAGCTTGACAGATTACACAGATACGCAGTATTTT. Residues: CASSLTDYTDTQYF. The chain combines TRBV7-6 with TRBJ2-3; a possible D gene is TRBD1 (5 bases). CDR3 length: 14 residues. V was cut by 3 bases and J by 2 bases, with 9 bases left in between. The germline V gene has CDR1 SGHVS and CDR2 FNYEAQ.

V usage is TRBV27 and J usage is TRBJ1-4, with no clear D. There are 16 residues in the CDR3. CDR1 and CDR2 (germline): MNHEY, SMNVEV (reference sequence). V lost 4 bases and J 0 bases, leaving 12 bases between the germline ends. The CDR3 reads CASSSHPGATNEKLFF. The CDR3, as DNA: TGTGCCAGCAGTTCCCATCCAGGTGCAACTAATGAAAAACTGTTTTTT.

This chain joins TRBV6-5 and TRBJ2-1, with TRBD2 matching 7 bases. V shed 8 bases and J 2 bases; nucleotides not matched to a gene: 9. CDR1 and CDR2 (germline): MNHEY, SVGAGI. The CDR3 is made up of 15 amino acids. The CDR3 DNA reads TGTGCCAGCCGTTCTAGCGGAATCGCCTACAATGAGCAGTTCTTC. Its protein product is CASRSSGIAYNEQFF.

The CDR3 nucleotides are TGTGCCAGCCCGCCCCCCACAGATACGCAGTATTTT. It yields the protein CASPPPTDTQYF. The chain employs TRBV27 and TRBJ2-3, with D hard to call. The CDR3 has 12 residues. Per germline, CDR1 MNHEY and CDR2 SMNVEV (reference sequence). The V end lost 8 bases, the J end lost 2 bases, and 8 bases lay between the germline ends.

V and J are TRBV29-1 and TRBJ2-5; D is uncertain. Germline V lookup: CDR1 SQVTM, CDR2 ANQGSEA. The V end was cut by 7 bases, the J end by 2 bases, with 14 bases between. CDR3 length: 13 residues. The CDR3 loop reads CSALGRVQETQYF. CDR3 DNA sequence: TGCAGCGCCCTAGGACGGGTTCAAGAGACCCAGTACTTC.

The rearrangement links TRBV9 to TRBJ2-5; 7 bases are a match to TRBD1. CDR1 SGDLS and CDR2 YYNGEE come from the germline V gene. V trimming: 2 bases; J trimming: 1 base; junction bases outside the gene matches: 5. The CDR3 extends over 15 amino acids. The DNA for the CDR3 is TGTGCCAGCAGCGTGACAGGGACGGCCCAAGAGACCCAGTACTTC. Protein: CASSVTGTAQETQYF.

The genes are TRBV5-6 and TRBJ2-1, with 10 bases aligning to TRBD1. Germline values: CDR1 SGHDT, CDR2 YYEEEE. The CDR3 has 15 residues. The trim removed 1 base at V and 10 bases at J, leaving 8 bases unmatched. CDR3 protein: CASSLWDRGTGEQFF. CDR3 in DNA: TGTGCCAGCAGCTTGTGGGACAGGGGCACTGGGGAGCAGTTCTTC.

The table lists this clone with a few counts. The rearrangement links TRBV5-6 to TRBJ1-6; possible D gene TRBD1, 5 bases. Germline loops: CDR1 SGHDT, CDR2 YYEEEE. The CDR3 is 16 residues long. Trimming removed 3 bases from V and 10 bases from J, with 20 bases in between. CDR3 nucleotide sequence: TGTGCCAGCAGCTCGGCAGGGATGGTAAGAGCGTCACCCCTCCACTTT. Translating it yields CASSSAGMVRASPLHF.

The CDR3 is CASSQDHLGRTEAFF. The CDR3 nucleotides read TGCGCCAGCAGCCAAGATCATTTAGGACGGACTGAAGCTTTCTTT. This chain uses TRBV4-1 with TRBJ1-1; D is undetermined. The germline gives CDR1 MGHRA, CDR2 YSYEKL. V was trimmed by 0 bases and J by 5 bases, leaving 13 bases between them. This CDR3 is 15 amino acids long.

The chain carries TRBV9 and TRBJ2-5; perhaps TRBD1 as D (6 bases). Trimming took off 0 bases at V and 4 bases at J, with 13 bases between the two ends. The CDR3 sequence is 15 residues long. The germline V gene has CDR1 SGDLS and CDR2 YYNGEE. The CDR3 DNA reads TGTGCCAGCAGCGTAGCTAGGGGGTTGCGAGAGACCCAGTACTTC. This encodes CASSVARGLRETQYF.

The rearrangement uses TRBV9 and TRBJ2-7; 9 bases line up with TRBD2. The CDR3 is 15 amino acids. Per germline, CDR1 SGDLS and CDR2 YYNGEE. V gave up 4 bases and J gave up 7 bases; unmatched junction bases: 12. The chain's CDR3 is CASSPRGAGGLEQYF. DNA of the CDR3: TGTGCCAGCAGCCCCCGTGGGGCGGGGGGGCTAGAGCAGTACTTC.

This clone was counted once. V gene TRBV4-3 combines with J gene TRBJ2-3; no clear D gene. V was clipped by 0 bases and J by 6 bases, with 4 bases between them. This CDR3 has 12 residues. From germline, CDR1 is LGHNA and CDR2 YSLEER. The CDR3 DNA reads as TGCGCCAGCAGCCAAGATACCGATACGCAGTATTTT. Its translation: CASSQDTDTQYF.

V gene TRBV7-3 combines with J gene TRBJ2-1; D not resolved. Deletions cut 2 bases from V and 0 bases from J, with 14 bases between. CDR1 and CDR2 (germline): SGHTA, FQGTGA. The CDR3 contains 17 residues. CDR3 sequence (DNA): TGTGCCAGCAGCTTAGTTCCCGGGCCTCCCTCCTACAATGAGCAGTTCTTC. This encodes CASSLVPGPPSYNEQFF.